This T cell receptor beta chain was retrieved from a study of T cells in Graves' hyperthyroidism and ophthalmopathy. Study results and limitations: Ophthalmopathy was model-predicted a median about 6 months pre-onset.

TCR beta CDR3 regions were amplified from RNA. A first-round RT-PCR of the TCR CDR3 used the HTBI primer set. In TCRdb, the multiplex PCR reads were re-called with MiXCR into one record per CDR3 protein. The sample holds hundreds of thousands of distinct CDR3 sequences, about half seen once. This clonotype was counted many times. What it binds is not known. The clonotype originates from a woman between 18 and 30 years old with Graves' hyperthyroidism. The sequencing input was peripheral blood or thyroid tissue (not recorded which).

As DNA, the CDR3 is TGTGCCAGCAGCTTAGGCGGGGGACTACAGCCCCAGCATTTT. Amino acid sequence: CASSLGGGLQPQHF. The chain has TRBV7-6 and TRBJ1-5; perhaps TRBD1 as D (5 bases). Per the germline V gene, CDR1 is SGHVS and CDR2 is FNYEAQ. CDR3 length equals 14 residues. Trimming pared 1 base from V and 7 bases from J, leaving 11 bases between.